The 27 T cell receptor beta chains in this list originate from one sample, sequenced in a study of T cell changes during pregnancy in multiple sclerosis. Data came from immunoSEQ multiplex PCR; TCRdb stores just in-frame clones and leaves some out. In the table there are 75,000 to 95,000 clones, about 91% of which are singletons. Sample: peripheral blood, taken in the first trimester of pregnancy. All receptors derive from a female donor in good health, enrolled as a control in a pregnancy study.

CDR3 loop: CASSQNRDGGGELFF. CDR3 nucleotide sequence: TGTGCCAGCAGCCAGAACAGGGATGGTGGCGGGGAGCTGTTTTTT. This rearrangement joins TRBV11-2 to TRBJ2-2; possible D gene TRBD1, 6 bases. The length of the CDR3 is 15 residues. Looked up from germline, CDR1 is SGHAT and CDR2 is FQNNGV. The ends were cut back, 5 bases at V and 7 bases at J, with 17 bases in the middle.

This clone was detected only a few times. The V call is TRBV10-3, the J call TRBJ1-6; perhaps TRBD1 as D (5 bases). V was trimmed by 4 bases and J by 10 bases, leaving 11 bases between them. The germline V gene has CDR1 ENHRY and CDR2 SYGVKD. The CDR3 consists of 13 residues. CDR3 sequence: CAISGGVESPLHF. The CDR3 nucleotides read TGTGCCATCAGTGGGGGGGTTGAATCACCCCTCCACTTT.

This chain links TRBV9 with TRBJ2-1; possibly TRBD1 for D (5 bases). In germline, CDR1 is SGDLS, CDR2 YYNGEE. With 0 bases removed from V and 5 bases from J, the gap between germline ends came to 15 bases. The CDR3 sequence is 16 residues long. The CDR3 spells CASSVGMGPRDNEQFF. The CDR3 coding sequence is TGTGCCAGCAGCGTAGGAATGGGGCCTCGAGACAATGAGCAGTTCTTC.

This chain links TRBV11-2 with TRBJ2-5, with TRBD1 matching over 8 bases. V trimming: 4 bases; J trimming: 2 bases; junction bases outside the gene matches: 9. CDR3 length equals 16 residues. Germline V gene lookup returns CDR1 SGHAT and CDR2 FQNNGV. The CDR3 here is CASSSPLHRGQETQYF. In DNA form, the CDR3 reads TGTGCCAGCAGCTCCCCGCTTCACAGGGGGCAAGAGACCCAGTACTTC.

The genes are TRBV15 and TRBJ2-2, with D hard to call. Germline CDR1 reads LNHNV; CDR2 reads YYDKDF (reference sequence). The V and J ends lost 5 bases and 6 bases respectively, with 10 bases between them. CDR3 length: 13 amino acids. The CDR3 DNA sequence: TGTGCCACCAGCCCTGAGGTCGCCGGGGAGCTGTTTTTT. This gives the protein CATSPEVAGELFF.

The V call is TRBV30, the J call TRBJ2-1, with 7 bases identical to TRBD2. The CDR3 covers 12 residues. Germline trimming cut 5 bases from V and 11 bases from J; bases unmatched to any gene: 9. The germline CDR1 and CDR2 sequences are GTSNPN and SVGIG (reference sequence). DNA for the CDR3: TGTGCCTGGGGAGCGGGGAGATTGAAGCAGTTCTTC. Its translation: CAWGAGRLKQFF.

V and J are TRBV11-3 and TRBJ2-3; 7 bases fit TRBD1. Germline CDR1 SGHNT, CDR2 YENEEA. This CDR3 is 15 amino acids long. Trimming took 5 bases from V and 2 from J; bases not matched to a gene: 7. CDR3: CASSATGTDTDTQYF. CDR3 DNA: TGTGCCAGCAGCGCCACCGGGACAGACACAGATACGCAGTATTTT.

This chain's CDR3 is CASSPGQFLLNTGELFF. In DNA form, the CDR3 reads TGTGCCAGCAGCCCCGGACAGTTTTTATTAAACACCGGGGAGCTGTTTTTT. V gene TRBV7-8 combines with J gene TRBJ2-2; weak D call: TRBD1 (6 bases). The CDR3 covers 17 residues. With 5 bases removed from V and 2 bases from J, the gap between germline ends came to 18 bases. The germline CDR1 and CDR2 sequences are SGHVS and FQNEAQ.

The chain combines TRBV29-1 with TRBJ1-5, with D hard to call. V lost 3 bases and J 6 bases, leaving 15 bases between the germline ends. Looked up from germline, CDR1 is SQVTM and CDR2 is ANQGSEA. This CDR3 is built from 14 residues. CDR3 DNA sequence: TGCAGCGTTGATGGGCAGGACTCTGGTCAGCCCCAGCATTTT. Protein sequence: CSVDGQDSGQPQHF.

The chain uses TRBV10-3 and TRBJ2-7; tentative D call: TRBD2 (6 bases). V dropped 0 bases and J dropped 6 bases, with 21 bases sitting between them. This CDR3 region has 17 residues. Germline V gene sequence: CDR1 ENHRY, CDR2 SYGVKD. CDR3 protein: CAISESGSTRFKPEQYF. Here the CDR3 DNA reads TGTGCCATCAGTGAGTCGGGGTCGACTAGATTTAAACCCGAGCAGTACTTC.

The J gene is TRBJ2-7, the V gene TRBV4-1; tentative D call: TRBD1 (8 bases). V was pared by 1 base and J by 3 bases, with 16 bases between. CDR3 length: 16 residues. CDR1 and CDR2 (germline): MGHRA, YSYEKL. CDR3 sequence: CASSQGLNRGGYEQYF. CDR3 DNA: TGCGCCAGCAGCCAAGGGCTTAACAGGGGGGGCTACGAGCAGTACTTC.

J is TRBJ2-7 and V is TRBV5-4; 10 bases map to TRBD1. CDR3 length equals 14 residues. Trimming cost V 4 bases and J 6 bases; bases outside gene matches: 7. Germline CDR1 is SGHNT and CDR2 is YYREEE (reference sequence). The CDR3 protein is CASSPGQGRGEQYF. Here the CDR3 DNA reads TGTGCCAGCAGCCCGGGACAGGGGAGGGGCGAGCAGTACTTC.

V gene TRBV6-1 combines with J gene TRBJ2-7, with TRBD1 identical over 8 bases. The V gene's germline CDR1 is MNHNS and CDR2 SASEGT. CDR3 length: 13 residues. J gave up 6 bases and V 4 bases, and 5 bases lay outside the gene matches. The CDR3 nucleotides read TGTGCCAGCAGTGTGACAGGGGTGGCCGAGCAGTACTTC. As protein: CASSVTGVAEQYF.

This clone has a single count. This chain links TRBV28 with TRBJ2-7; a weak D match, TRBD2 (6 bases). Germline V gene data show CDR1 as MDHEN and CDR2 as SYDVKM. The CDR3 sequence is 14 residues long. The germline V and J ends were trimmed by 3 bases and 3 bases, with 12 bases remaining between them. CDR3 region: CASSFLGLLYEQYF. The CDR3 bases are TGTGCCAGCAGTTTCCTGGGACTTCTCTACGAGCAGTACTTC.

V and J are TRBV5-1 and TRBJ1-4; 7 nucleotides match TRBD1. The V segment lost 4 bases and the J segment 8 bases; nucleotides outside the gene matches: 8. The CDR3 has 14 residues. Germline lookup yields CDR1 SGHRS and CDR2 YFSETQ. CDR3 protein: CASSQQGSYEKLFF. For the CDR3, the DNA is TGCGCCAGCAGCCAACAGGGGTCCTACGAAAAACTGTTTTTT. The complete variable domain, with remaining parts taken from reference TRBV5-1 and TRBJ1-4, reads KAGVTQTPRYLIKTRGQQVTLSCSPISGHRSVSWYQQTPGQGLQFLFEYFSETQRNKGNFPGRFSGRQFSNSRSEMNVSTLELGDSALYLCASSQQGSYEKLFFGSGTQLSVL.

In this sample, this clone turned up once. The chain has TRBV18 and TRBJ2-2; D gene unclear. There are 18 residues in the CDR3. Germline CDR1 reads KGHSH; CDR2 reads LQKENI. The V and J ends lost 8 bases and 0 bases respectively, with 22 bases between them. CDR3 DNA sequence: TGTGCCAGCCAGACCGATTGGGCCCGCCGATCGAACACCGGGGAGCTGTTTTTT. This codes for CASQTDWARRSNTGELFF.

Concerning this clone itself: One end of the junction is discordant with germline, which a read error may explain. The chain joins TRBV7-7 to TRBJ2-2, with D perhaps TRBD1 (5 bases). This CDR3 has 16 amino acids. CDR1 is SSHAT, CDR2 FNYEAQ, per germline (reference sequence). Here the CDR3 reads CASSFEGQGNTGELFF. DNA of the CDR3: TGTGCTAGCAGCTTTGAAGGCCAGGGGAACACCGGGGAGCTGTTTTTT.

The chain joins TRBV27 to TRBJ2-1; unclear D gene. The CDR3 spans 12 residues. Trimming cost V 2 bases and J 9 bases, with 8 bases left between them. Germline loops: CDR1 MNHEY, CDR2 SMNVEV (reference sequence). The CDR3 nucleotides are TGTGCCAGCAGTTTAGGCGGCGGTGAGCAGTTCTTC. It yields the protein CASSLGGGEQFF.

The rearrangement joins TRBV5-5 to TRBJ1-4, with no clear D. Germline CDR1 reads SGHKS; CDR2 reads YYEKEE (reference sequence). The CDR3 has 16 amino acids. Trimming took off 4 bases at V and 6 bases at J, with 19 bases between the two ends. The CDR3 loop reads CASSHDALFGDEKLFF. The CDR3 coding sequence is TGTGCCAGCAGCCACGACGCACTCTTCGGAGATGAAAAACTGTTTTTT.

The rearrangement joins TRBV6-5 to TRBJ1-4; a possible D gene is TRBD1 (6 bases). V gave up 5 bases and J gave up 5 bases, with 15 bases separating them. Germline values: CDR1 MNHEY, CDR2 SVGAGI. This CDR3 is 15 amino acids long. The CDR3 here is CASSKQGLGNEKLFF. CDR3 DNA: TGTGCCAGCAGTAAACAGGGCCTCGGGAATGAAAAACTGTTTTTT.

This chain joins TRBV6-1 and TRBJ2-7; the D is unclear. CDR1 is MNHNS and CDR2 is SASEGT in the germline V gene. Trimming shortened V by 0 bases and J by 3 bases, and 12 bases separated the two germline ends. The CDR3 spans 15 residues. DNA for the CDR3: TGTGCCAGCAGTGAAGCTCGGAGCGCCCTCTACGAGCAGTACTTC. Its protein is CASSEARSALYEQYF.

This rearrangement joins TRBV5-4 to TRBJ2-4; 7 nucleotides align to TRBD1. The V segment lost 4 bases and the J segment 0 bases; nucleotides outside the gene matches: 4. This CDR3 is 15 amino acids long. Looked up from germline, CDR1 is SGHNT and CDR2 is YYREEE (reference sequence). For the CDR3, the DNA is TGTGCCAGCAGCCTACAGGGGCTAGCCAAAAACATTCAGTACTTC. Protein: CASSLQGLAKNIQYF.

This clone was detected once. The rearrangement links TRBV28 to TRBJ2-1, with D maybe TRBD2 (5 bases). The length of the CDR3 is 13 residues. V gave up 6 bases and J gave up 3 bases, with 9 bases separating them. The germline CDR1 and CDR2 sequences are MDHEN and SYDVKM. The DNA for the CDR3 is TGTGCCAGCAGACCACTAGTCTACAATGAGCAGTTCTTC. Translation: CASRPLVYNEQFF. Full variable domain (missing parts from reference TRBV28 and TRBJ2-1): DVKVTQSSRYLVKRTGEKVFLECVQDMDHENMFWYRQDPGLGLRLIYFSYDVKMKEKGDIPEGYSVSREKKERFSLILESASTNQTSMYLCASRPLVYNEQFFGPGTRLTVL.

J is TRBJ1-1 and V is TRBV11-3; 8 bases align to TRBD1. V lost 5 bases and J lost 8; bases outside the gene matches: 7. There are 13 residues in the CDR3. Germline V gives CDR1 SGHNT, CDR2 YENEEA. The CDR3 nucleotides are TGTGCCAGCAGCCCACGGGACAGGTTGGAAGCTTTCTTT. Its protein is CASSPRDRLEAFF.

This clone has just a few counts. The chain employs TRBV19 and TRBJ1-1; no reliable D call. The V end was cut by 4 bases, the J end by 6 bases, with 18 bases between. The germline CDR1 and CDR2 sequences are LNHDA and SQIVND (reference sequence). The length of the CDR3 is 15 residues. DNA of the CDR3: TGTGCCAGTAGTACCGTCTTTCCGGGGAAGGCTGAAGCTTTCTTT. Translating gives CASSTVFPGKAEAFF.

The CDR3 DNA is TGTGCCAGCAGCTCCCTGACAGGGGGCAATGGCTACACCTTC. It specifies CASSSLTGGNGYTF. V usage is TRBV7-2 and J usage is TRBJ1-2; 10 nucleotides align to TRBD1. CDR1 is SGHTA and CDR2 is FQGNSA in the germline V gene. J gave up 6 bases and V 4 bases, and 5 bases lay outside the gene matches. There are 14 residues in the CDR3. Full variable domain (outside the CDR3, taken from reference TRBV7-2 and TRBJ1-2): GAGVSQSPSNKVTEKGKDVELRCDPISGHTALYWYRQSLGQGLEFLIYFQGNSAPDKSGLPSDRFSAERTGGSVSTLTIQRTQQEDSAVYLCASSSLTGGNGYTFGSGTRLTVV.

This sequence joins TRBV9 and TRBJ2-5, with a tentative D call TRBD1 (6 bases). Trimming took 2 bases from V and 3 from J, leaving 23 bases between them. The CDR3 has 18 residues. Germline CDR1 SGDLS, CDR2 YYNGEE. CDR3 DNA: TGTGCCAGCAGCGTCCAGATAGCGACAGGTTCTATCGAAGAGACCCAGTACTTC. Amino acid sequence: CASSVQIATGSIEETQYF.